This is a list of T cell receptor beta chains from one sample in a study of blood T cell repertoires in COVID-19. Libraries were prepared by immunoSEQ multiplex PCR; TCRdb keeps only in-frame clonotypes and omits some of them. In the table there are around 80,000 clones, 88% of which are singletons. The material sequenced was peripheral blood. The receptors were gathered from a human donor in a cohort sampled during active COVID-19. Each CDR3 is given with its conserved first and last residue. Fields, in order: clone size, V gene, J gene, D gene, CDR3 protein, CDR3 DNA. D genes are given only for firm matches. A clone size is listed for some rows: how often the clone was seen (once, few, many), or a class if it is expanded.

size: NA
V: TRBV7-9
J: TRBJ2-1
D: TRBD2
CDR3: CASSLTSGRGHEQFF
DNA: TGTGCCAGCAGCTTGACTAGCGGGAGGGGGCATGAGCAGTTCTTC

size: NA
V: TRBV6-5
J: TRBJ1-5
D: TRBD1
CDR3: CASRPDRDNQPQHF
DNA: TGTGCCAGCAGACCCGACAGGGACAATCAGCCCCAGCATTTT

size: NA
V: TRBV19
J: TRBJ2-7
D: NA
CDR3: CASSTDSSYEQYF
DNA: TGTGCCAGTAGTACGGACAGCTCCTACGAGCAGTACTTC

size: NA
V: TRBV4-1
J: TRBJ2-1
D: NA
CDR3: CASSQGGHEQFF
DNA: TGCGCCAGCAGCCAAGGGGGCCATGAGCAGTTCTTC

size: NA
V: TRBV5-1
J: TRBJ2-5
D: TRBD1
CDR3: CASSLGGTEETQYF
DNA: TGCGCCAGCAGCTTGGGTGGGACAGAAGAGACCCAGTACTTC

size: NA
V: TRBV7-2
J: TRBJ2-1
D: TRBD2
CDR3: CASSYGLAGTSYNEQFF
DNA: TGTGCCAGCAGTTACGGACTAGCGGGCACCTCCTACAATGAGCAGTTCTTC

size: few
V: TRBV21-1
J: TRBJ2-3
D: NA
CDR3: CASSKVPSGLSDTQYF
DNA: TGTGCCAGCAGCAAAGTGCCTAGCGGGTTGTCAGATACGCAGTATTTT

size: NA
V: TRBV5-4
J: TRBJ2-7
D: TRBD2
CDR3: CASSPLTSGGAHEQYF
DNA: TGTGCCAGCAGCCCCCTGACTAGCGGGGGGGCCCACGAGCAGTACTTC

size: NA
V: TRBV18
J: TRBJ1-1
D: NA
CDR3: CASSPGRGTEAFF
DNA: TGTGCCAGCTCACCCGGAAGGGGCACTGAAGCTTTCTTT

size: NA
V: TRBV30
J: TRBJ2-7
D: TRBD1
CDR3: CAWSGGDRVMGEQYF
DNA: TGTGCCTGGAGTGGTGGGGACAGGGTTATGGGCGAGCAGTACTTC

size: NA
V: TRBV3-1/TRBV3-2
J: TRBJ2-7
D: TRBD2
CDR3: CASSQVPTSGGEYF
DNA: TGTGCCAGCAGCCAAGTTCCGACTAGCGGGGGTGAGTACTTC

size: NA
V: TRBV28
J: TRBJ1-1
D: NA
CDR3: CASSPSKYTEAFF
DNA: TGTGCCAGCAGCCCATCTAAATACACTGAAGCTTTCTTT

size: NA
V: TRBV4-2
J: TRBJ2-7
D: TRBD2
CDR3: CASSQVVTSGGEEQYF
DNA: TGTGCCAGCAGCCAAGTGGTTACTAGCGGGGGGGAGGAGCAGTACTTC

size: once
V: TRBV7-6
J: TRBJ2-3
D: TRBD2
CDR3: CASSRWTSGTTDTQYF
DNA: TGTGCCAGCAGTAGATGGACTAGCGGGACTACAGATACGCAGTATTTT

size: NA
V: TRBV7-9
J: TRBJ1-5
D: NA
CDR3: CASSSGAGIYQPQHF
DNA: TGTGCCAGCAGCTCGGGAGCAGGGATTTATCAGCCCCAGCATTTT

size: NA
V: TRBV6-4
J: TRBJ1-1
D: TRBD1
CDR3: CASRMDREGTEAFF
DNA: TGTGCCAGCAGGATGGACAGGGAGGGCACTGAAGCTTTCTTT

size: NA
V: TRBV5-4
J: TRBJ2-3
D: NA
CDR3: CASSRVSGPDTQYF
DNA: TGTGCCAGCAGCCGCGTTTCTGGGCCCGATACGCAGTATTTT

size: NA
V: TRBV25-1
J: TRBJ1-2
D: NA
CDR3: CASSDTVSNTF
DNA: TGTGCCAGCAGTGATACAGTATCAAACACCTTC

size: NA
V: TRBV28
J: TRBJ1-2
D: NA
CDR3: CASHHGQGRDYGYTF
DNA: TGTGCCAGCCACCACGGGCAGGGAAGGGACTATGGCTACACCTTC

size: NA
V: TRBV7-9
J: TRBJ1-2
D: TRBD1
CDR3: CASSHPPGGLYGYTF
DNA: TGTGCCAGCAGCCACCCGCCAGGGGGGCTCTATGGCTACACCTTC

size: NA
V: TRBV6-2/TRBV6-3
J: TRBJ1-6
D: TRBD1
CDR3: CASSQNPQGAINSPLHF
DNA: TGTGCCAGCAGTCAAAACCCACAGGGGGCGATTAATTCACCCCTCCACTTT

size: NA
V: TRBV29-1
J: TRBJ2-5
D: TRBD2
CDR3: CSAGTSGASSSETQYF
DNA: TGCAGCGCCGGGACTAGCGGGGCCTCCAGTTCCGAGACCCAGTACTTC

size: once
V: TRBV5-4
J: TRBJ1-2
D: NA
CDR3: CASHPGGGGGYGYTF
DNA: TGTGCCAGCCACCCTGGGGGCGGGGGAGGCTATGGCTACACCTTC

size: NA
V: TRBV15
J: TRBJ2-2
D: NA
CDR3: CATSDGTLNTGELFF
DNA: TGTGCCACCAGCGACGGGACTCTGAACACCGGGGAGCTGTTTTTT

size: NA
V: TRBV9
J: TRBJ1-1
D: TRBD1
CDR3: CASSDRGLGNTEAFF
DNA: TGTGCCAGCAGCGACAGGGGGCTAGGGAACACTGAAGCTTTCTTT

size: NA
V: TRBV24-1
J: TRBJ2-1
D: TRBD1
CDR3: CATSERTGSYNEQFF
DNA: TGTGCCACCAGTGAAAGGACAGGATCCTACAATGAGCAGTTCTTC

size: NA
V: TRBV25-1
J: TRBJ2-4
D: TRBD1
CDR3: CASSETGVGNIQYF
DNA: TGTGCCAGCAGTGAAACAGGGGTTGGAAACATTCAGTACTTC

size: NA
V: TRBV27
J: TRBJ2-2
D: TRBD2
CDR3: CASSPAAAGLAGTTGELFF
DNA: TGTGCCAGCAGTCCCGCCGCCGCCGGGCTAGCGGGAACCACCGGGGAGCTGTTTTTT

size: NA
V: TRBV19
J: TRBJ2-7
D: NA
CDR3: CASSIRYGGGPYEQYF
DNA: TGTGCCAGTAGTATAAGATACGGAGGGGGCCCCTACGAGCAGTACTTC

size: NA
V: TRBV2
J: TRBJ2-2
D: NA
CDR3: CASSEQGGTGELFF
DNA: TGTGCCAGCAGTGAACAGGGCGGCACCGGGGAGCTGTTTTTT

size: NA
V: TRBV7-7
J: TRBJ2-3
D: NA
CDR3: CASSRDSTADTQYF
DNA: TGTGCTAGCAGCAGGGACTCGACGGCGGATACGCAGTATTTT

size: NA
V: TRBV7-9
J: TRBJ1-1
D: NA
CDR3: CASSPRTFGGISEAFF
DNA: TGTGCCAGCAGCCCCCGGACGTTCGGGGGAATATCTGAAGCTTTCTTT

size: once
V: TRBV5-1
J: TRBJ2-7
D: TRBD2
CDR3: CASSLVKSGGGYEQYF
DNA: TGCGCCAGCAGCTTGGTCAAAAGCGGGGGGGGCTACGAGCAGTACTTC

size: once
V: TRBV2
J: TRBJ2-2
D: TRBD2
CDR3: CASNVRTGGLAGGGTGELFF
DNA: TGTGCCAGCAATGTCCGGACAGGGGGACTAGCGGGAGGGGGCACCGGGGAGCTGTTTTTT

size: NA
V: TRBV11-2
J: TRBJ1-5
D: NA
CDR3: CASSLVPQGFNNQPQHF
DNA: TGTGCCAGCAGCTTAGTTCCGCAGGGGTTCAATAATCAGCCCCAGCATTTT

size: NA
V: TRBV3-1/TRBV3-2
J: TRBJ1-3
D: NA
CDR3: CASTPAGTGNTIYF
DNA: TGTGCCAGCACCCCCGCAGGGACTGGAAACACCATATATTTT

size: NA
V: TRBV5-1
J: TRBJ1-3
D: NA
CDR3: CASSLDLGGSGNTIYF
DNA: TGCGCCAGCAGCTTGGATCTCGGGGGCTCTGGAAACACCATATATTTT

size: once
V: TRBV29-1
J: TRBJ2-1
D: TRBD2
CDR3: CSVAPNLAGGEQFF
DNA: TGCAGCGTTGCACCGAACCTAGCGGGCGGTGAGCAGTTCTTC

size: once
V: TRBV15
J: TRBJ2-7
D: NA
CDR3: CATSVTGLTTYEQYF
DNA: TGTGCCACCAGTGTTACAGGGTTAACAACCTACGAGCAGTACTTC

size: NA
V: TRBV3-1/TRBV3-2
J: TRBJ2-7
D: NA
CDR3: CASSQGSRGSEQYF
DNA: TGTGCCAGCAGCCAAGGATCTAGAGGGTCCGAGCAGTACTTC

size: NA
V: TRBV9
J: TRBJ2-7
D: NA
CDR3: CASSVAAGDEQYF
DNA: TGTGCCAGCAGCGTAGCTGCAGGGGACGAGCAGTACTTC

size: NA
V: TRBV19
J: TRBJ1-3
D: NA
CDR3: CASLPGTASGNTIYF
DNA: TGTGCCAGCCTGCCCGGGACTGCCTCTGGAAACACCATATATTTT